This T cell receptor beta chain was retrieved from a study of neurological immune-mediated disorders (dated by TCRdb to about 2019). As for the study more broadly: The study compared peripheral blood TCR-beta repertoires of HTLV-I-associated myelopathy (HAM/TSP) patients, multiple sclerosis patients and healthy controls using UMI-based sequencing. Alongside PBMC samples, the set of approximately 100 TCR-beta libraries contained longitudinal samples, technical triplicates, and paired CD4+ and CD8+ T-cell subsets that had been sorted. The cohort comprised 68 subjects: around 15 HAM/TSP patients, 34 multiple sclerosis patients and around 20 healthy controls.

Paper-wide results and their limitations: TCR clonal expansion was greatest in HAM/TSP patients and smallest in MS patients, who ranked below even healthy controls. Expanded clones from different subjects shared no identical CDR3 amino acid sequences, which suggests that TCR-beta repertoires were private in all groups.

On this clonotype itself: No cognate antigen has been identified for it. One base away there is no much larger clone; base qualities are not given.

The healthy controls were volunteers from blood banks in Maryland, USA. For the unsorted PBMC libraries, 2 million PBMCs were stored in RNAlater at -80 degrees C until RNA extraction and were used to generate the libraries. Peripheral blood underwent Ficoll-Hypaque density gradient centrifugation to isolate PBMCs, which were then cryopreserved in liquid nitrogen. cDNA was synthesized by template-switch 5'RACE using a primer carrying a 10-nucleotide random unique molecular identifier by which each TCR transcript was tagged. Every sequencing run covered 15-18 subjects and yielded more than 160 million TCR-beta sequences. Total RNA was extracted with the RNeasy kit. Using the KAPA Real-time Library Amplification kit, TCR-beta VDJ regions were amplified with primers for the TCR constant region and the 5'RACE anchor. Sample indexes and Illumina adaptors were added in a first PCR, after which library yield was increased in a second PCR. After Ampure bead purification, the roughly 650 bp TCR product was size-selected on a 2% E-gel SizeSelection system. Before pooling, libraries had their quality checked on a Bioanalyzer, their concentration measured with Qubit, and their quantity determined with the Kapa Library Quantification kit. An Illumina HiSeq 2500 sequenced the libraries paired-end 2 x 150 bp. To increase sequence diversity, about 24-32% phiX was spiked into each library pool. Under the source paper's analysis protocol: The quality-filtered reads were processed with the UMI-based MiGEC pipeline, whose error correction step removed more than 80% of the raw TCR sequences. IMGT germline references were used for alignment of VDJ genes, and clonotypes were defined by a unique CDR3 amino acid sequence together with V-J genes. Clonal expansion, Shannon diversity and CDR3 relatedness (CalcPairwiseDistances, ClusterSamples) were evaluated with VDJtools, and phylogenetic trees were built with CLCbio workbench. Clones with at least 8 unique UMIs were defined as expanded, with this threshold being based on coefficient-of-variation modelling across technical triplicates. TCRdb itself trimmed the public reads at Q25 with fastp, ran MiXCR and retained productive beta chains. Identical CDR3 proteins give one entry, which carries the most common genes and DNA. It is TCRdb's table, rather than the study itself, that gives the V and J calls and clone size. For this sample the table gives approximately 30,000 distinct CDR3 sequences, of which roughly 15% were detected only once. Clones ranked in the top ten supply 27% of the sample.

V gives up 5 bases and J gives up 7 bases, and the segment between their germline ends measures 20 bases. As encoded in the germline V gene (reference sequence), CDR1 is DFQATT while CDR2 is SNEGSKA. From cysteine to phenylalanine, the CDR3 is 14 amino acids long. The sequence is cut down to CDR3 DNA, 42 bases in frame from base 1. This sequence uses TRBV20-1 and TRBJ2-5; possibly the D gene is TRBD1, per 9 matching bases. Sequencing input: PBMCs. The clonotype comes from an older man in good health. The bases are TGCAGTGCTTCGCCGGGACAGGGACTAGGGACCCAGTACTTC. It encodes CSASPGQGLGTQYF.